This T cell receptor (beta chain) was recovered during a study of identical twins. On this clonotype: Its antigen is not identified.

Germline values: CDR1 ENHRY, CDR2 SYGVKD. Trimming stripped 8 bases from V and 10 bases from J, with 12 bases between. The CDR3 consists of 12 residues. Study-wide findings and caveats: Rather than following the same donors, the conclusions depended on cross-sectional statistical analysis.

TCRdb reprocessed the 5' RACE reads with MiXCR, giving one entry per CDR3 protein. Of about 470,000 distinct CDR3 sequences listed, around 24% are singletons. These data are also associated with another study on T cells expressing NK-cell markers. In that study: The study found these clonotypes also leading the CD3+CD56-NKG2C+ fraction in a handful of donors. Whether expanded NKG2C+ T cell clones were HCMV-specific remained unclear.

The genes are TRBV10-3 and TRBJ1-6, with D perhaps TRBD1 (6 bases). This receptor was identified in a woman younger than 35 in good health. Specimen: CD4+ T cells sorted from blood. CDR3 amino acids: CAIRTERSPLHF. The CDR3 DNA is TGTGCCATCCGGACAGAACGCTCACCCCTCCACTTT.